A selection of T cell receptor beta chains follows, all from one sample in a study of glioma-infiltrating T cells after dendritic cell vaccination. Generated by immunoSEQ multiplex PCR, the TCRdb table keeps only in-frame clones and is missing some. Here the sample spans 100,000 or so clones, 85% to 90% being singletons. Sequencing used blood, obtained after dendritic cell vaccination. The receptors originated from a human donor with glioblastoma. CDR3s include the opening cysteine and the closing phenylalanine or tryptophan. Fields, in order: D gene, V gene, clone size, J gene, CDR3 protein, CDR3 DNA. D genes are given only for firm matches. Part of the rows lack a size; the others show once, few, many or a class for expanded clones.

>TRBD2|TRBV10-3|-|TRBJ2-5
CAISQGAGVGTQYF
TGTGCCATCAGTCAGGGAGCGGGGGTTGGTACCCAGTACTTC
>TRBD1|TRBV18|-|TRBJ2-5
CASSPTGNEQYF
TGTGCCAGCTCACCGACAGGGAATGAGCAGTACTTC
>TRBD2|TRBV18|-|TRBJ2-1
CASSPPGTSYNEQFF
TGTGCCAGCTCACCCCCCGGGACTAGTTACAATGAGCAGTTCTTC
>-|TRBV27|-|TRBJ1-2
CASSLKWGDGYTF
TGTGCCAGCAGCCTCAAATGGGGGGATGGCTACACCTTC
>-|TRBV6-5|-|TRBJ2-3
CASSSITVPSTDTQYF
TGTGCCAGCAGTTCAATCACAGTCCCTAGCACAGATACGCAGTATTTT
>TRBD1|TRBV6-5|-|TRBJ2-7
CASSQMTGGGYEQYF
TGTGCCAGCAGTCAAATGACAGGGGGTGGCTACGAGCAGTACTTC
>-|TRBV10-3|-|TRBJ1-1
CAISENGDSEAFF
TGTGCCATCAGTGAGAACGGTGATTCTGAAGCTTTCTTT
>TRBD1|TRBV5-1|-|TRBJ2-2
CASSTGQGSTGELFF
TGCGCCAGCAGCACGGGACAGGGTAGCACCGGGGAGCTGTTTTTT
>-|TRBV20-1|once|TRBJ1-1
CSVPGTEAFF
TGCAGTGTTCCCGGGACAGAAGCTTTCTTT
>TRBD1|TRBV5-5|once|TRBJ2-6
CASSLVWTGGSGANVLTF
TGTGCCAGCAGCTTGGTTTGGACAGGGGGATCTGGGGCCAACGTCCTGACTTTC
>-|TRBV30|-|TRBJ2-2
CAVIYSGGMNTGELFF
TGTGCTGTGATCTACTCCGGGGGAATGAACACCGGGGAGCTGTTTTTT
>TRBD1|TRBV10-3|-|TRBJ2-2
CATADRGSNTGELFF
TGTGCCACCGCGGACAGGGGCTCTAACACCGGGGAGCTGTTTTTT
>-|TRBV5-1|-|TRBJ2-1
CASSSRTEQFF
TGCGCCAGCAGCTCCCGGACAGAGCAGTTCTTC
>-|TRBV5-1|-|TRBJ2-7
CASSLVTGSYEQYF
TGCGCCAGCAGCTTGGTGACAGGATCCTACGAGCAGTACTTC
>-|TRBV6-1|-|TRBJ1-5
CASSSRTAREPQHF
TGTGCCAGCTCCTCCCGGACAGCCAGGGAGCCCCAGCATTTT
>TRBD2|TRBV4-1|once|TRBJ2-7
CASSQLAVIYEQYF
TGCGCCAGCAGCCAACTAGCGGTGATCTACGAGCAGTACTTC
>-|TRBV2|-|TRBJ2-2
CASRKNLTTNTGELFF
TGTGCCAGCAGAAAAAATCTAACGACGAACACCGGGGAGCTGTTTTTT
>TRBD1|TRBV6-4|-|TRBJ1-6
CASRSGTDNSPLHF
TGTGCCAGCAGATCCGGGACAGATAATTCACCCCTCCACTTT
>-|TRBV6-4|-|TRBJ2-1
CASSDWLAGEQFF
TGTGCCAGCAGTGACTGGCTAGCCGGTGAGCAGTTCTTC
>-|TRBV4-2|-|TRBJ1-1
CASSQDRRSEAFF
TGTGCCAGCAGCCAAGATAGGCGGAGTGAAGCTTTCTTT
>-|TRBV5-1|-|TRBJ2-7
CASSLTGTYEQYF
TGCGCCAGCAGCTTGACAGGAACCTACGAGCAGTACTTC
>TRBD1|TRBV11-2|-|TRBJ1-2
CASSPRTGGSYGYTF
TGTGCCAGCAGCCCTCGGACAGGGGGAAGCTATGGCTACACCTTC
>TRBD2|TRBV5-1|-|TRBJ2-7
CASSPGLAGSSYEQYF
TGCGCCAGCAGCCCCGGACTAGCGGGATCCTCCTACGAGCAGTACTTC
>-|TRBV19|-|TRBJ1-6
CASSISTRGRTNSPLHF
TGTGCCAGTAGTATTTCCACCAGGGGCCGTACTAATTCACCCCTCCACTTT
>-|TRBV10-2|once|TRBJ1-1
CATVESTDTEAFF
TGCGCCACCGTCGAGAGTACGGACACTGAAGCTTTCTTT
>TRBD1|TRBV30|-|TRBJ1-1
CAWGRTGNTEAFF
TGTGCCTGGGGGCGGACAGGGAACACTGAAGCTTTCTTT
>-|TRBV6-1|-|TRBJ1-5
CANSGVRDSNQPQHF
TGTGCCAACTCAGGGGTTAGAGATAGCAATCAGCCCCAGCATTTT
>-|TRBV29-1|-|TRBJ2-7
CSAGGGAYEQYF
TGCAGCGCCGGAGGGGGGGCCTACGAGCAGTACTTC
>-|TRBV6-5|once|TRBJ2-7
CASGRGYYEQYF
TGTGCCAGCGGACGGGGGTACTACGAGCAGTACTTC
>TRBD2|TRBV7-9|-|TRBJ2-7
CASSLVAGEQYF
TGTGCCAGCAGCTTAGTAGCGGGGGAGCAGTACTTC
>TRBD2|TRBV29-1|-|TRBJ2-3
CSVLGTSGSTDTQYF
TGCAGCGTTTTGGGGACTAGCGGGAGCACAGATACGCAGTATTTT
>-|TRBV27|-|TRBJ2-7
CASSPLAGHSSYEQYF
TGTGCCAGCAGTCCGCTGGCGGGTCATAGCTCCTACGAGCAGTACTTC
>TRBD1|TRBV19|-|TRBJ2-7
CASSIQGAGEQYF
TGTGCCAGTAGTATCCAGGGGGCGGGTGAGCAGTACTTC
>-|TRBV5-1|-|TRBJ1-2
CASSLVGQSYGYTF
TGCGCCAGCAGCTTGGTTGGGCAGTCCTATGGCTACACCTTC
>-|TRBV27|-|TRBJ2-7
CASSFRGTALASSSYEQYF
TGTGCCAGCAGTTTCCGAGGGACAGCCCTAGCGTCGAGCTCCTACGAGCAGTACTTC
>-|TRBV4-1|-|TRBJ1-2
CASSQDIEWQGYTF
TGCGCCAGCAGCCAAGATATCGAATGGCAGGGCTACACCTTC
>-|TRBV29-1|-|TRBJ2-3
CSVEGDFTDTQYF
TGCAGCGTGGAGGGCGACTTCACAGATACGCAGTATTTT
>-|TRBV9|-|TRBJ2-7
CASSSQPHYEQYF
TGTGCCAGCAGCAGCCAACCCCACTACGAGCAGTACTTC
>-|TRBV6-5|-|TRBJ2-1
CASTLAPTDYNEQFF
TGTGCCAGCACCCTGGCACCGACAGATTACAATGAGCAGTTCTTC
>TRBD1|TRBV25-1|-|TRBJ1-2
CASSDPTGPYGYTF
TGTGCCAGCAGTGACCCGACAGGGCCCTATGGCTACACCTTC
>TRBD1|TRBV11-2|-|TRBJ2-7
CASSLEGDSFYEQYF
TGTGCCAGCAGCTTAGAAGGGGACAGTTTCTACGAGCAGTACTTC
>TRBD1|TRBV5-1|-|TRBJ1-4
CASSPTGDYDEKLFF
TGCGCCAGCAGCCCAACAGGGGATTATGATGAAAAACTGTTTTTT
>TRBD1|TRBV4-1|-|TRBJ1-1
CASSQVGQGGTEAFF
TGCGCCAGCAGCCAAGTAGGGCAGGGGGGCACTGAAGCTTTCTTT
>TRBD1|TRBV10-3|-|TRBJ1-5
CATGQGNNQPQHF
TGTGCCACCGGACAGGGCAACAATCAGCCCCAGCATTTT
>TRBD2|TRBV5-1|-|TRBJ2-7
CASSPGGGLAAYEQYF
TGCGCCAGCAGCCCAGGGGGCGGACTAGCGGCCTACGAGCAGTACTTC
>-|TRBV23-1|-|TRBJ1-4
CASSRMESSTNEKLFF
TGCGCCAGCAGTCGAATGGAGTCGTCAACTAATGAAAAACTGTTTTTT